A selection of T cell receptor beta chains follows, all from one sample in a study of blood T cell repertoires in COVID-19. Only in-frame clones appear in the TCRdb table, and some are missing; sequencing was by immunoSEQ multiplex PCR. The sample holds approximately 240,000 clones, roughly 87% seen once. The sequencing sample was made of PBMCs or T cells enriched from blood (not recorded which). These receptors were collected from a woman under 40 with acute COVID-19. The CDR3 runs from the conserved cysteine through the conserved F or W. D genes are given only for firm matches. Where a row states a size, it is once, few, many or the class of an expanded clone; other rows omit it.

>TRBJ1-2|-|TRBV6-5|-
TGTGCCAGCAGTCACACCAGGGGCGGCTACACCTTC
CASSHTRGGYTF
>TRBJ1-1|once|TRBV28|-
TGTGCCAGCAGTCCCCCGGGGAACACTGAAGCTTTCTTT
CASSPPGNTEAFF
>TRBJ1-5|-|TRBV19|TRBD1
TGTGCCGGTGGGGACAGGGGAAATCAGCCCCAGCATTTT
CAGGDRGNQPQHF
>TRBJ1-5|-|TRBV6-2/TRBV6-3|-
TGTGCCAGCAGCGACTGGAGCAATCAGCCCCAGCATTTT
CASSDWSNQPQHF
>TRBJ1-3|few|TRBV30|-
TGTGCCATAGGATCCACGGGTAGCTCTGGAAACACCATATATTTT
CAIGSTGSSGNTIYF
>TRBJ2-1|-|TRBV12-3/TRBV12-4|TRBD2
TGTGCCAGCAGCCCGGGACTAGGCAATGAGCAGTTCTTC
CASSPGLGNEQFF
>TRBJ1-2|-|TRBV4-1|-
TGCGCCAGCAGCCGGACTCCGGGAACCAACTATGGCTACACCTTC
CASSRTPGTNYGYTF
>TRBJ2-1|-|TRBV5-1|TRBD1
TGCGCCAGCAGGCAGACAGGGGGCGTAAATGAGCAGTTCTTC
CASRQTGGVNEQFF
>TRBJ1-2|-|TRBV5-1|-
TGCGCCAGCAGCTTGGAACAGGGCGAATTCTATGGCTACACCTTC
CASSLEQGEFYGYTF
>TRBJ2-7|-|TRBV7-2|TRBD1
TGTGCCAGCAGCCCTCGGGACAGGGCCTCCTACGAGCAGTACTTC
CASSPRDRASYEQYF
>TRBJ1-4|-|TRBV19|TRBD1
TGTGCCAGTAGTCCACAGGGGAGGCGGAAAAAACTGTTTTTT
CASSPQGRRKKLFF
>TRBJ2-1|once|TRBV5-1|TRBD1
TGCGCCAGCACAAGGACAGGCTCCTACAATGAGCAGTTCTTC
CASTRTGSYNEQFF
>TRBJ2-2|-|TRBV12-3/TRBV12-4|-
TGTGCCAGCAGTCGGGGATGGGGGGAGCTGTTTTTT
CASSRGWGELFF
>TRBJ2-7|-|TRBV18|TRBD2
TGTGCCAGCTCACCAGGGACTAGCAGCTACGAGCAGTACTTC
CASSPGTSSYEQYF
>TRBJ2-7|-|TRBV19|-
TGTGCCAGTAGTAGGGGCAGGGGCTTCTACGAGCAGTACTTC
CASSRGRGFYEQYF
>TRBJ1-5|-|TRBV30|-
TGTGCCTGGAGCATGGGCAGCAATCAGCCCCAGCATTTT
CAWSMGSNQPQHF
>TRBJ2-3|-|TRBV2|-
TGTGCCAGCAGTGGGGACACCACAGAAGGGCCTAGCACAGATACGCAGTATTTT
CASSGDTTEGPSTDTQYF
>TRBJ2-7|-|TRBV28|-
TGTGCCAGCACCTCAGGGGAACGCTACGAGCAGTACTTC
CASTSGERYEQYF
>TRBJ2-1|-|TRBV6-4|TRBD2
TGTGCCAGCAGTGACTCGACAGCGGGAGGGTTTAGTGAGCAGTTCTTC
CASSDSTAGGFSEQFF
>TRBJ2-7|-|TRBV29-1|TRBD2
TGCAGCGTTGAAGATCTGGGCGGGGGTAGGGAGCAGTACTTC
CSVEDLGGGREQYF
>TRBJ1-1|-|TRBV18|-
TGTGCCAGCTCACCAAGGAAGGACTCAGAAGCTTTCTTT
CASSPRKDSEAFF
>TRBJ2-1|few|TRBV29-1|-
TGCAGCGTTGACGGTCCCGGCGGGACCTTCAATGAGCAGTTCTTC
CSVDGPGGTFNEQFF
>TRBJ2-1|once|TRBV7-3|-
TGTGCCAGCAGCTTACAAGCGGTCAACTCCTACAATGAGCAGTTCTTC
CASSLQAVNSYNEQFF
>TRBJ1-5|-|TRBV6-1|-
TGTGCCAGCAGTGAAAGGGCCGGGGATAGCAATCAGCCCCAGCATTTT
CASSERAGDSNQPQHF
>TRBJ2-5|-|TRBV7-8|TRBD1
TGTGCCAGCAGCCCAGGACAGGGCCCGTACCAAGAGACCCAGTACTTC
CASSPGQGPYQETQYF
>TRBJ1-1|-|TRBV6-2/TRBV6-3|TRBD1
TGTGCCAGCAGTTCGACTCACTACGACAGGGTGAACACTGAAGCTTTCTTT
CASSSTHYDRVNTEAFF
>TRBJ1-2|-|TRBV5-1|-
TGCGCCAGCAGCCCCTATAACCCCAACTATGGCTACACCTTC
CASSPYNPNYGYTF
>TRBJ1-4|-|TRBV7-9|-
TGTGCCAGCAGCTTTATAGGGACAAGGGGTGAAAAACTGTTTTTT
CASSFIGTRGEKLFF
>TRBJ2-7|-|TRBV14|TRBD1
TGTGCCAGCAGCCGGGGACAGGGCTCCTACGAGCAGTACTTC
CASSRGQGSYEQYF
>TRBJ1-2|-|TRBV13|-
TGTGCCAGCAGCTTAGATCTCGAGGGCTACACCTTC
CASSLDLEGYTF
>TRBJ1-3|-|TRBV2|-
TGTGCCAGCAGTGACAGGGCTGGAAACACCATATATTTT
CASSDRAGNTIYF
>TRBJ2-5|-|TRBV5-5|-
TGTGCCAGCAGCTTGGGGACAACGTACCAAGAGACCCAGTACTTC
CASSLGTTYQETQYF
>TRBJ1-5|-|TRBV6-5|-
TGTGCCAGCAGTTACTCAAAGGGGCGAAGCAATCAGCCCCAGCATTTT
CASSYSKGRSNQPQHF
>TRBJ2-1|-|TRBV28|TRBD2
TGTGCCAGCAGTTTATACGTAGCGGGAGGATTCAATGAGCAGTTCTTC
CASSLYVAGGFNEQFF
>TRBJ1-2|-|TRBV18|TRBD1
TGTGCCAGCTCCCCGGGGGACAGATCCAACTATGGCTACACCTTC
CASSPGDRSNYGYTF
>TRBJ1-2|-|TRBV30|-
TGTGCCTGGAGTGTACGTGGCAGGGGTAACTATGGCTACACCTTC
CAWSVRGRGNYGYTF
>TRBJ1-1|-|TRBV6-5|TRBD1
TGTGCCAGCAGTTACTCGACCGGGACAGCCAAAGCTTTCTTT
CASSYSTGTAKAFF
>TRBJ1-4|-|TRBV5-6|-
TGTGCCAGCAGCCTTACGGGGGGAACTAATGAAAAACTGTTTTTT
CASSLTGGTNEKLFF
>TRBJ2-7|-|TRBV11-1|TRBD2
TGTGCCAGCAGCTTAGGCGGGGCTAGCGGGAGATACGAGCAGTACTTC
CASSLGGASGRYEQYF
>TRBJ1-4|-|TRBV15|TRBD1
TGTGCCACCAGCAGATCGAGCGCCGGGACAGGGGGGCGAGGGGAAAAACTGTTTTTT
CATSRSSAGTGGRGEKLFF
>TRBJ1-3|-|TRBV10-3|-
TGTGCCATCAGTGATCGGGGAGCTGGAAACACCATATATTTT
CAISDRGAGNTIYF
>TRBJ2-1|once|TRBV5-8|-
TGTGCCAGCAGTTTCGGAGAGAGCTCCTACAATGAGCAGTTCTTC
CASSFGESSYNEQFF
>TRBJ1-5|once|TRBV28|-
TGTGCCAGCACTTCTCGTTGGGGGGAGCCCCAGCATTTT
CASTSRWGEPQHF